Listed below are T cell receptor beta chains from one sample, sequenced in a study of blood T cell repertoires in COVID-19. TCRdb's copy holds only in-frame clones and misses some; the assay was immunoSEQ multiplex PCR. The sample lists hundreds of thousands of clones; around 88% were seen once. The sample was peripheral blood. These receptors all come from a middle-aged man with acute or convalescent COVID-19. The CDR3 runs from the conserved cysteine through the conserved F or W. Each record gives: J gene, clone size, V gene, D gene, CDR3 DNA, CDR3 protein. D genes are given only for firm matches. For some rows the clone size is stated as once, few or many, or as a class when expanded; others skip it.

TRBJ1-2 once TRBV9 TRBD1 TGTGCCAGCAGCACCAGGACAGGGTTAAACTATGGCTACACCTTC CASSTRTGLNYGYTF
TRBJ1-6 - TRBV7-9 TRBD1 TGTGCCAGCAGCCCGGGGGGACAGGTGAGGGGAACCCTCCACTTT CASSPGGQVRGTLHF
TRBJ2-1 - TRBV3-1/TRBV3-2 TRBD2 TGTGCCAGCAGCACGACTAGCGGGGGGGCGGCCTACAATGAGCAGTTCTTC CASSTTSGGAAYNEQFF
TRBJ1-1 - TRBV7-8 - TGTGCCAGCAGCTTATCTCCCGTGAACACTGAAGCTTTCTTT CASSLSPVNTEAFF
TRBJ2-7 - TRBV4-2 - TGTGCCAGCAGCCTTGTCCAGGACAGCTACGAGCAGTACTTC CASSLVQDSYEQYF
TRBJ1-2 - TRBV7-9 TRBD1 TGTGCCAGCAGCTTTGCGCTTACAGGGGGCGACTATGGCTACACCTTC CASSFALTGGDYGYTF
TRBJ2-2 - TRBV6-1 TRBD2 TGTGCCAGCAGTGCCGGGACTAGCGGGGGGGCCGGGGAGCTGTTTTTT CASSAGTSGGAGELFF
TRBJ1-1 - TRBV11-2 - TGTGCCAGCAGCTTAAACAGGGTGGCCACTGAAGCTTTCTTT CASSLNRVATEAFF
TRBJ2-3 - TRBV5-1 TRBD1 TGCGCCAGCAGCTTGGTCGGGACAGGTGTAGATACGCAGTATTTT CASSLVGTGVDTQYF
TRBJ1-1 - TRBV6-5 - TGTGCCAGCAGGCCAAGGGAGGGGAGTTGGACTGAAGCTTTCTTT CASRPREGSWTEAFF
TRBJ2-2 - TRBV12-5 TRBD2 TGTGCTAGTGGTTTGGAGGAGCGGGGAGTAGGGGAGCTGTTTTTT CASGLEERGVGELFF
TRBJ2-7 - TRBV20-1 - TGCAGTGCTACCGGAGGGTACGAGCAGTACTTC CSATGGYEQYF
TRBJ1-1 - TRBV19 - TGTGCCAGTAGTATTACGGGAGAAGCTTTCTTT CASSITGEAFF
TRBJ1-3 - TRBV3-1/TRBV3-2 - TGTGCCAGCAGCCCCGGACTAGGAAACACCATATATTTT CASSPGLGNTIYF
TRBJ1-4 once TRBV25-1 TRBD1 TGTGCCAGCAGTGAAGACAGGGGGAGGGGTGAAAAACTGTTTTTT CASSEDRGRGEKLFF
TRBJ1-2 - TRBV5-1 TRBD1 TGCGCCAGCAGGACAGGGGAGGGCTATGGCTACACCTTC CASRTGEGYGYTF
TRBJ1-1 - TRBV10-2 - TGCGCCAGCAGAAGGGGTCCTGAACAGACTGAAGCTTTCTTT CASRRGPEQTEAFF
TRBJ1-3 once TRBV5-1 - TGCGCCAGTCGTCGGGACTCTGGAAACACCATATATTTT CASRRDSGNTIYF
TRBJ2-1 - TRBV9 TRBD1 TGTGCCAGCAGCGCCGTCACCCGGACAGGGATTGAGCAGTTCTTC CASSAVTRTGIEQFF
TRBJ1-6 - TRBV5-6 TRBD1 TGTGCCAGCAGCTGGGGACAGGGTAATTCACCCCTCCACTTT CASSWGQGNSPLHF
TRBJ2-3 - TRBV11-3 - TGTGCCAGCAGCGTGGGACACCCCGGCGCAGATACGCAGTATTTT CASSVGHPGADTQYF
TRBJ1-1 - TRBV6-5 - TGTGCCAGCAGAGACAGCCCGAACACTGAAGCTTTCTTT CASRDSPNTEAFF
TRBJ1-2 few TRBV29-1 TRBD1 TGCATATCCTCCGGGGGGGACAGGGGTGGCTACACCTTC CISSGGDRGGYTF
TRBJ2-7 - TRBV5-1 - TGCGCCAGCTCCCCGCAGGCGTATTCCTACGAGCAGTACTTC CASSPQAYSYEQYF
TRBJ1-2 - TRBV5-1 TRBD1 TGCGCCAGCAGCCCAGGGGGTCTAGCTCCTGGCTACACCTTC CASSPGGLAPGYTF
TRBJ1-2 - TRBV7-8 TRBD1 TGTGCCAGCAGCCAAAGATCAGGGGGAAGTTTTGGCTACACCTTC CASSQRSGGSFGYTF
TRBJ1-5 - TRBV27 - TGTGCCAGCAGTTCCGGGACGGGAGTTCGGCCCCAGCATTTT CASSSGTGVRPQHF
TRBJ2-3 - TRBV10-3 - TGTGCCATCAGTGATAGCGGATTCCTAACACGCACAGATACGCAGTATTTT CAISDSGFLTRTDTQYF
TRBJ2-1 - TRBV11-2 TRBD2 TGTGCCAGCAGCTCCCTTACTAGCGGGGGGATACGTGAGCAGTTCTTC CASSSLTSGGIREQFF
TRBJ1-5 once TRBV10-1 - TGCGCCAGCAGCGCTGGGGGGATAAATCAGCCCCAGCATTTT CASSAGGINQPQHF
TRBJ2-1 - TRBV9 TRBD1 TGTGCCAGCAGCGCCCCTCTGACAGGGGGGTATGAGCAGTTCTTC CASSAPLTGGYEQFF
TRBJ2-7 - TRBV29-1 TRBD2 TGCAGCGTTGAGGGTCTAGCGGGGAGGGACTACGAGCAGTACTTC CSVEGLAGRDYEQYF
TRBJ1-2 once TRBV7-9 - TGTGCCTCATTGCCCGGGGAATCCCCCACCTATGGCTACACCTTC CASLPGESPTYGYTF
TRBJ1-1 - TRBV14 - TGTGCCAGCAGCCGAGCGGGGGGACTGATGAACACTGAAGCTTTCTTT CASSRAGGLMNTEAFF
TRBJ1-2 - TRBV5-6 - TGTGCCAGCAGCTTGACGGGGGAAAGCTATGGCTACACCTTC CASSLTGESYGYTF
TRBJ1-1 - TRBV3-1/TRBV3-2 TRBD1 TGTGCCAGCAGACATTCCGACAGGGAGACCACTGAAGCTTTCTTT CASRHSDRETTEAFF
TRBJ1-2 - TRBV18 - TGTGCCAGCTCAACAACCGGGGATGGCTACACCTTC CASSTTGDGYTF
TRBJ2-3 - TRBV5-1 - TGCGCCAGCAGCCAAGGACTCCGCACAGATACGCAGTATTTT CASSQGLRTDTQYF
TRBJ2-2 - TRBV4-1 - TGCGCCAGCAGCGCGATCACGATCACCGACACCGGGGAGCTGTTTTTT CASSAITITDTGELFF
TRBJ2-2 - TRBV5-1 TRBD1 TGCGCCAGCAGCTGGGGACAGAGAACGAACACCGGGGAGCTGTTTTTT CASSWGQRTNTGELFF
TRBJ1-3 - TRBV7-8 TRBD1 TGTGCCAGCAGCCTGGACAGGGGAGGAAACACCATATATTTT CASSLDRGGNTIYF